These T cell receptor beta chains were read from a single sample in a study of CD8 T cells in ankylosing spondylitis. MiXCR, run by TCRdb on the 5' RACE reads, gives a single entry per CDR3 protein. In the table there are 700,000 or so distinct CDR3 sequences, 19% of which are singletons. The source material was blood, either unsorted or a sorted T cell fraction (not recorded which). Source of these receptors: a male donor with ankylosing spondylitis. The CDR3 runs from the conserved cysteine through the conserved F or W. The order of the fields is V gene, clone size, D gene, J gene, CDR3 protein, CDR3 DNA. A D gene is named only where the DNA matches it firmly. Expanded clones are given a class, and other clones once, few, many or no size at all.

TRBV5-6,once,.,TRBJ1-1,CASSSLNGVGYTEAFF,TGTGCCAGCAGCTCTCTCAACGGGGTGGGGTACACTGAAGCTTTCTTT
TRBV20-1,few,.,TRBJ1-5,CSASLPLLSNQPQHF,TGCAGTGCTAGTCTCCCACTTTTGAGCAATCAGCCCCAGCATTTT
TRBV10-3,.,.,TRBJ2-3,CAISEGDSTDTQYF,TGTGCCATCAGTGAGGGCGATAGCACAGATACGCAGTATTTT
TRBV6-5,.,.,TRBJ2-1,CASSLAGNNNEQFF,TGTGCCAGCAGTTTGGCGGGGAACAACAATGAGCAGTTCTTC
TRBV9,few,TRBD2,TRBJ2-3,CASSASGGAADTQYF,TGTGCCAGCAGCGCTAGCGGGGGGGCAGCAGATACGCAGTATTTT
TRBV15,.,.,TRBJ1-5,CATGKGGSNQPQHF,TGTGCCACCGGCAAGGGTGGAAGCAATCAGCCCCAGCATTTT
TRBV5-6,.,.,TRBJ2-7,CASSFASEQYF,TGTGCCAGCAGCTTTGCGAGCGAGCAGTACTTC
TRBV5-1,few,.,TRBJ2-5,CASSLVPGAETQYF,TGCGCCAGCAGCTTGGTCCCGGGAGCGGAGACCCAGTACTTC
TRBV20-1,.,.,TRBJ2-7,CSARKAPWAANNYEQYF,TGCAGTGCTAGAAAGGCCCCCTGGGCCGCTAACAATTACGAGCAGTACTTC
TRBV29-1,few,.,TRBJ2-7,CSVDTLGGGEQYF,TGCAGCGTTGATACCCTAGGTGGCGGCGAGCAGTACTTC
TRBV27,few,TRBD2,TRBJ2-7,CASRVTSGTYEQYF,TGTGCCAGCAGGGTGACTAGCGGAACCTACGAGCAGTACTTC
TRBV28,.,.,TRBJ2-5,CASSLAVRETQYF,TGTGCCAGCAGTTTAGCAGTCCGAGAGACCCAGTACTTC
TRBV7-6,.,.,TRBJ2-5,CASSPPDNQETQYF,TGTGCCAGCAGCCCCCCGGACAACCAAGAGACCCAGTACTTC
TRBV28,few,TRBD2,TRBJ2-1,CASSTGSSGRHEQFF,TGTGCCAGCAGTACCGGTTCTAGCGGGAGACATGAGCAGTTCTTC
TRBV7-9,few,TRBD2,TRBJ2-1,CASSLPPSGRTNEQFF,TGTGCCAGCAGCTTACCCCCTAGCGGGAGGACCAATGAGCAGTTCTTC
TRBV6-2/TRBV6-3,.,TRBD2,TRBJ2-2,CASSLGSGITGELFF,TGTGCCAGCAGTTTAGGGAGCGGGATTACCGGGGAGCTGTTTTTT